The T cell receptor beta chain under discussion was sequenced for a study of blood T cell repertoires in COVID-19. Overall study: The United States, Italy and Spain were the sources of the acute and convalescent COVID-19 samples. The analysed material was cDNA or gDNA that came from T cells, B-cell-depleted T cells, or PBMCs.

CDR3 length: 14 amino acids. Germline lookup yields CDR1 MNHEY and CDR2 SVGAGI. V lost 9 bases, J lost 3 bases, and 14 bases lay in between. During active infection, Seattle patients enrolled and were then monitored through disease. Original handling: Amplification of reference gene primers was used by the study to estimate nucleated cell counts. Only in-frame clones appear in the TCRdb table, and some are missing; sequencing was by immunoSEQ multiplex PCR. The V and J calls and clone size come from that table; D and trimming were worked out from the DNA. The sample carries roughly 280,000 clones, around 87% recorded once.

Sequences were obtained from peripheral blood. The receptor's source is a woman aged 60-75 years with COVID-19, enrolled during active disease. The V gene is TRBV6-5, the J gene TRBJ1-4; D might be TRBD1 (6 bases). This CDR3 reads CASNREGPNEKLFF. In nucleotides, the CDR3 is TGTGCCAGTAACAGGGAAGGACCTAATGAAAAACTGTTTTTT.